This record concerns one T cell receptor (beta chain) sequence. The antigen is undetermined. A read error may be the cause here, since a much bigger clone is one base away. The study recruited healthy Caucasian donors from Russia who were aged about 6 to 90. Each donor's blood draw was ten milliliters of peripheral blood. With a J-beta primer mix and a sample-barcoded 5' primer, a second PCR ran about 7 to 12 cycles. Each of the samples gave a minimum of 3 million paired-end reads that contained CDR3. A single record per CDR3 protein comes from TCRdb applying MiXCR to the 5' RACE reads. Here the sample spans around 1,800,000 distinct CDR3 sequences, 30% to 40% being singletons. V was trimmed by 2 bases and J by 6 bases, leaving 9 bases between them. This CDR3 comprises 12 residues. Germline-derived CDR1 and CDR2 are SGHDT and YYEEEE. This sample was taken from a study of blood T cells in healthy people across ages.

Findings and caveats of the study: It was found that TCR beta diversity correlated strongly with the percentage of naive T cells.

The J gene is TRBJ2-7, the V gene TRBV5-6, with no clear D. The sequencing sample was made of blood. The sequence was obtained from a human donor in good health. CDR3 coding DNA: TGTGCCAGCAGCTTCGGCCTCTGCGAGCAGTACTTC. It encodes CASSFGLCEQYF.